This T cell receptor (beta chain) emerged from a study of shared clonotypes between healthy human individuals (dated by TCRdb to the early 2020s). Concerning the study at large: The cohort comprised a couple of women and a few men aged 18 to 49 years. For each donor, CD4 naive and CD4 memory were each run on three plates, CD8 naive on two plates, and CD8 memory on one plate. To estimate repertoire size and how much clonotypes are shared between individuals, the study performed deep sequencing of blood TCR repertoires from roughly five healthy adults. To increase sequencing depth and limit assay-specific biases, different laboratories used diverse techniques to prepare libraries and sequence TCR repertoires. Between about 0.8 and 8.9 billion PBMCs per donor were obtained by leukapheresis.

The V and J ends are trimmed by 0 bases and 4 bases, leaving 12 bases between them. From its cysteine to its phenylalanine, the CDR3 spans 15 amino acids. CDR3 DNA is the only sequence kept; it has 45 bases, read in frame from the first base. CDR1 and CDR2, looked up from the germline V gene, are ENHRY and SYGVKD. Details on this clone: Its antigen is not yet known. No per-base quality is available; no much larger clone lies one base away.

The research as a whole found: Estimated clonotype richness was generally larger for naive than for memory subsets. Because the study included a small number of donors, the genetic and exposure-history diversity represented was limited. Sharing across a handful of donors was observed for around 5% of naive CD4, about 3.2% of naive CD8, 2% to 2.5% of memory CD4, and about 0.4% of memory CD8 clonotypes. Even with the large sequencing depth, rarefaction of the sorted-subset datasets indicated that sequencing was incomplete. Sampling was limited to blood, and TCR repertoires in tissue likely differ from TCR repertoires in blood. Based on pairwise subsampling, the degree of clonotype sharing among donors was expected to be affected by sequencing depth. Compared with non-shared clonotypes, clonotypes shared by all four sorted-subset donors had higher generation probabilities.

TCR CDR3 regions were amplified from genomic DNA by multiplex PCR using the deep immunoSEQ assay. For each cell subset, the extracted genomic DNA was distributed evenly across all wells of several immunoSEQ 96-well plates, and each plate served as one replicate. For sorted subsets, approximately 200 ng of genomic DNA, equivalent to 25,000 to 35,000 T cell genomes, went into each replicate PCR. Purified libraries were measured with a Qubit 3.0 fluorometer, size-checked on a Bioanalyzer 2100, and measured again with the KAPA Library Quantification kit. Every immunoSEQ 96-well plate was sequenced on a separate single-read 150-cycle Illumina NextSeq 550 flow cell. In the source study's methods: Because the immunoSEQ output included only junctional sequences and no quality scores, the filtering could not be the same as the filtering used for full-length reads. Sequences were annotated with PyIR, a Python wrapper for IgBLAST v1.9, and V/J genes and CDR3 were assigned using IMGT germline references. Any read was removed if the V/J assignment was weak (E-value above 1e-6), the CDR3 was missing, or the read contained stop codons, out-of-frame junctions, or ambiguous translated residues. A V3J clonotype was defined by an identical inferred V gene, J gene, and CDR3 amino acid sequence. Percentage overlap between repertoires was computed as shared unique clonotypes divided by the size of the smaller repertoire. RTK rarefaction, the Chao1 estimator, and Recon v2.1 estimates of unobserved clonotypes were used to assess repertoire richness. OLGA was used to compute generation probabilities for all TCRbeta clonotypes that the gDNA method yielded from a handful of donors. Imported from immuneACCESS, the table was reduced by TCRdb to in-frame sequences with V and J called. These copies leave out some clones; in studies compared against another copy, an unresolved V gene accounts for under half, and the cause of the remainder is not known. That table is the source of V, J and clone size, and D and trimming were worked out from the DNA. The sample table contains 2,500,000 or so clones; only one count was recorded for 85% to 95% of them. Together, the top ten hold roughly 0.14% of the sample.

Healthy HIV-negative adults with no recently reported acute infections or vaccinations were included as donors. Every donor was a Caucasian adult residing in Nashville, Tennessee, USA. CD4+ T cells were enriched by magnetic negative selection, after which naive cells were positively selected on CD45RA and the negative fraction was taken as the memory subset. After blood collection by leukapheresis, PBMCs were isolated using Ficoll-Histopaque density gradient centrifugation and then cryopreserved in the vapor phase of liquid nitrogen. Analytical flow cytometry was used to check the purity and quantity of every magnetically sorted T cell population. Genomic DNA was isolated from each sorted fraction and quantified by UV absorbance on a Nanodrop 2000c.

The sequencing input was naive CD4+ T cells sorted from blood. The cell subset or site label, read with the paper, signifies: CD45RA+ positively selected. This sequence was found in a man younger than 35 in good health. The V gene is TRBV10-3 and the J gene is TRBJ1-2; the D gene cannot be named for sure. CDR3 protein: CAISESGGSSYGYTF. Read as DNA, the sequence is TGTGCCATCAGTGAGTCTGGAGGGAGTAGCTATGGCTACACCTTC.